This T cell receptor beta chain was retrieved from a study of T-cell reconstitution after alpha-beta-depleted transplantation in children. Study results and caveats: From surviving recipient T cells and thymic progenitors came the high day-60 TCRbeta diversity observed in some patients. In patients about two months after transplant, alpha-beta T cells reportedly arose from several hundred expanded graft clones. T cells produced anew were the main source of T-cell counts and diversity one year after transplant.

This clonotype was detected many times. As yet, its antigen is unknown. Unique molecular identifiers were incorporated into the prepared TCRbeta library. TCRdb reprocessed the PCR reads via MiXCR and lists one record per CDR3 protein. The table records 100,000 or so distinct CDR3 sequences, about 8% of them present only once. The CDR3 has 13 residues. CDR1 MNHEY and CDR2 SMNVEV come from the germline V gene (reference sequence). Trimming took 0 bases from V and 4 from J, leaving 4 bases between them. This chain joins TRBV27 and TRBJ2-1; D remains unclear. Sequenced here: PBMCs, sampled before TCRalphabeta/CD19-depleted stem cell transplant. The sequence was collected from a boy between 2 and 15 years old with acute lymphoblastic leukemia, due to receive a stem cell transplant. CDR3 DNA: TGTGCCAGCAGTTTATCTAATTACAATGAGCAGTTCTTC. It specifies CASSLSNYNEQFF.